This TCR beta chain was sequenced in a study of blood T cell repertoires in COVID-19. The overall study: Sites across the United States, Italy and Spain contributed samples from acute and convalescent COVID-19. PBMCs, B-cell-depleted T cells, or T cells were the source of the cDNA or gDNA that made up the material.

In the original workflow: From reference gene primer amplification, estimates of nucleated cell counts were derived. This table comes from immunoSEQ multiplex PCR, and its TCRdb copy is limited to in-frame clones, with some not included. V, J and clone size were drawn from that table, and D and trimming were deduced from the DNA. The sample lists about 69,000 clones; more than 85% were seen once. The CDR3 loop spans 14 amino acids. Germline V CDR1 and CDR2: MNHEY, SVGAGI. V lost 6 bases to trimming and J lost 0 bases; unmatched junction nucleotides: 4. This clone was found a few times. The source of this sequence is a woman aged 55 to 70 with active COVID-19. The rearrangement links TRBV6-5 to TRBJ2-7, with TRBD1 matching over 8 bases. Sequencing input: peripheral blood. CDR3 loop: CASSWTGSSYEQYF. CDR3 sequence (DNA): TGTGCCAGCAGCTGGACAGGGAGCTCCTACGAGCAGTACTTC.